Listed below are T cell receptor beta chains from one sample, sequenced in a study of human T cells and chemical hapten exposure. TCRdb fed the RACE reads into MiXCR, producing one record per CDR3 protein. The sample has 70,000 to 75,000 distinct CDR3 sequences, about 32% seen once. The source was whole blood, collected in connection with sensitization to the hapten diphenylcyclopropenone (DPC). Receptors originate from a man between 40 and 49 years old with alopecia areata. Some clones in this sample may be carry-over from other donors' samples. The CDR3 runs from the conserved cysteine through the conserved F or W. The D gene is left open where the match is weak. A clone size is listed for some rows: how often the clone was seen (once, few, many), or a class if it is expanded.

>TRBJ2-7|few|NA|TRBV5-6
CASSSPAGVGQYF
TGTGCCAGCAGCTCCCCGGCCGGGGTTGGGCAGTACTTC
>TRBJ1-1|few|NA|TRBV4-2
CASSQDPVRTEAFF
TGTGCCAGCAGCCAAGATCCGGTTCGCACTGAAGCTTTCTTT
>TRBJ2-1|NA|NA|TRBV3-1
CASSQVPGEASSYNEQFF
TGTGCCAGCAGCCAAGTTCCCGGGGAGGCTAGCTCCTACAATGAGCAGTTCTTC
>TRBJ1-1|NA|NA|TRBV6-1
CATRQVAEAFF
TGTGCCACCCGGCAGGTCGCTGAAGCTTTCTTT
>TRBJ2-5|NA|NA|TRBV5-4
CASSLGQGQETQYF
TGTGCCAGCAGCTTGGGTCAGGGCCAAGAGACCCAGTACTTC
>TRBJ1-1|NA|NA|TRBV7-9
CASSLVPGGNTEAFF
TGTGCCAGCAGCTTAGTTCCGGGGGGGAACACTGAAGCTTTCTTT
>TRBJ2-3|NA|TRBD2|TRBV6-4
CASSRDYSSTDTQYF
TGTGCCAGCAGCCGGGACTACTCTAGCACAGATACGCAGTATTTT
>TRBJ1-2|NA|NA|TRBV12-3/TRBV12-4
CASTRRSGYTF
TGTGCCAGCACCCGTCGTAGTGGCTACACCTTC
>TRBJ2-2|once|TRBD2|TRBV12-3/TRBV12-4
CASSSGGVNTGELFF
TGTGCCAGCAGTTCGGGGGGAGTGAACACCGGGGAGCTGTTTTTT
>TRBJ2-2|NA|NA|TRBV25-1
CASSEFMGPTGELFF
TGTGCCAGCAGTGAATTCATGGGCCCGACCGGGGAGCTGTTTTTT
>TRBJ2-5|few|NA|TRBV5-4
CASSEKGSETQYF
TGTGCCAGCAGCGAGAAGGGTAGCGAGACCCAGTACTTC
>TRBJ2-3|NA|NA|TRBV6-2/TRBV6-3
CASSTLATTDTQYF
TGTGCCAGCAGTACACTAGCAACCACAGATACGCAGTATTTT
>TRBJ2-3|NA|TRBD2|TRBV5-6
CASSRVGGEDTQYF
TGTGCCAGCAGCCGGGTCGGGGGGGAGGATACGCAGTATTTT
>TRBJ2-3|NA|TRBD2|TRBV6-5
CASSAVGGLSTDTQYF
TGTGCCAGCAGTGCGGTGGGAGGGTTGAGCACAGATACGCAGTATTTT
>TRBJ2-3|few|NA|TRBV6-6
CASRADRTSTDTQYF
TGTGCCAGCAGGGCCGACAGAACTAGCACAGATACGCAGTATTTT
>TRBJ2-6|few|TRBD2|TRBV12-3/TRBV12-4
CASRGFLAGEVGANVLTF
TGTGCCAGCAGGGGGTTCCTAGCGGGAGAGGTTGGGGCCAACGTCCTGACTTTC
>TRBJ1-1|NA|TRBD1|TRBV18
CASSPQGQGAMNTEAFF
TGTGCCAGCTCACCTCAGGGACAGGGGGCGATGAACACTGAAGCTTTCTTT
>TRBJ2-7|NA|NA|TRBV14
CASSPQGLASYYEQYF
TGTGCCAGCAGCCCGCAGGGTCTAGCCTCATACTACGAGCAGTACTTC
>TRBJ2-2|NA|NA|TRBV24-1
CATGWRTGELFF
TGTGCCACTGGTTGGCGGACCGGGGAGCTGTTTTTT
>TRBJ1-3|few|NA|TRBV6-6
CASGNSGNTIYF
TGTGCCAGTGGGAACTCTGGAAACACCATATATTTT
>TRBJ2-7|NA|NA|TRBV4-2
CASSQDYGGGSYEQYF
TGTGCCAGCAGCCAAGATTACGGTGGGGGAAGCTACGAGCAGTACTTC
>TRBJ2-1|NA|NA|TRBV3-1
CASSQESPASYNEQFF
TGTGCCAGCAGCCAAGAATCTCCGGCCTCTTACAATGAGCAGTTCTTC
>TRBJ2-5|NA|NA|TRBV7-8
CASSLVAWGMVETQYF
TGTGCCAGCAGCTTAGTGGCATGGGGGATGGTTGAGACCCAGTACTTC
>TRBJ1-5|NA|NA|TRBV12-3/TRBV12-4
CASSGKRGNQPQHF
TGTGCCAGCAGTGGTAAGAGAGGGAATCAGCCCCAGCATTTT
>TRBJ2-7|NA|NA|TRBV7-9
CASSPRTAGYEQYF
TGTGCCAGCAGCCCCCGGACTGCCGGCTACGAGCAGTACTTC
>TRBJ1-5|NA|TRBD1|TRBV5-6
CASSLFFGTGYSNQPQHF
TGTGCCAGCAGCTTGTTTTTTGGGACAGGTTATAGCAATCAGCCCCAGCATTTT
>TRBJ2-6|few|NA|TRBV15
CATSREGSGANVLTF
TGTGCCACCAGCAGGGAGGGAAGTGGGGCCAACGTCCTGACTTTC
>TRBJ1-5|NA|NA|TRBV6-2/TRBV6-3
CASSRDTNQPQHF
TGTGCCAGCAGTCGGGACACCAATCAGCCCCAGCATTTT
>TRBJ2-2|NA|TRBD2|TRBV20-1
CSARDSTAGATGELFF
TGCAGTGCTAGAGACTCGACAGCGGGAGCCACCGGGGAGCTGTTTTTT
>TRBJ2-5|NA|TRBD2|TRBV7-9
CASSLRASGSQETQYF
TGTGCCAGCAGCTTAAGGGCTAGCGGGAGCCAAGAGACCCAGTACTTC
>TRBJ1-1|NA|TRBD1|TRBV4-1
CASSHGQGQGEAFF
TGCGCCAGCAGCCATGGACAGGGTCAGGGTGAAGCTTTCTTT
>TRBJ2-2|few|NA|TRBV7-9
CASSHSGDHRELFF
TGTGCCAGCAGCCATAGCGGAGACCACCGGGAGCTGTTTTTT
>TRBJ2-1|NA|TRBD1|TRBV11-2
CASSPQGMHLNEQFF
TGTGCCAGCAGCCCACAGGGGATGCATCTCAATGAGCAGTTCTTC
>TRBJ2-6|few|TRBD2|TRBV20-1
CSAYLAGGSGANVLTF
TGCAGTGCTTATCTAGCGGGAGGGTCTGGGGCCAACGTCCTGACTTTC
>TRBJ2-3|few|TRBD1|TRBV6-5
CASSYTGTETDTQYF
TGTGCCAGCAGTTACACCGGGACAGAAACAGATACGCAGTATTTT
>TRBJ2-5|once|NA|TRBV2
CASSGWGTQYF
TGTGCCAGCAGTGGTTGGGGGACCCAGTACTTC
>TRBJ2-1|NA|NA|TRBV3-1
CASSQDATLANEQFF
TGTGCCAGCAGCCAAGATGCGACTCTAGCGAATGAGCAGTTCTTC
>TRBJ1-2|few|NA|TRBV12-3/TRBV12-4
CASSLPGGYTF
TGTGCCAGCAGTTTACCGGGGGGCTACACCTTC
>TRBJ2-3|NA|NA|TRBV15
CATSRDKLTSNPGADTQYF
TGTGCCACCAGCAGAGATAAGTTGACTTCAAACCCTGGCGCAGATACGCAGTATTTT
>TRBJ1-6|NA|NA|TRBV12-3/TRBV12-4
CASSFGNGLSSPLHF
TGTGCCAGCAGTTTCGGGAACGGACTAAGTTCACCCCTCCACTTT
>TRBJ2-7|few|NA|TRBV12-3/TRBV12-4
CASINPGETEQYF
TGTGCCAGCATTAACCCAGGGGAGACCGAGCAGTACTTC
>TRBJ2-7|NA|NA|TRBV27
CASSSTLSSYEQYF
TGTGCCAGCAGTTCCACCCTGAGCTCCTACGAGCAGTACTTC
>TRBJ2-6|few|TRBD2|TRBV29-1
CSVLTGPREGGANVLTF
TGCAGCGTTTTGACAGGTCCCCGGGAGGGTGGGGCCAACGTCCTGACTTTC
>TRBJ2-5|few|NA|TRBV28
CAAGGRQETQYF
TGTGCAGCTGGGGGAAGGCAAGAGACCCAGTACTTC
>TRBJ2-7|NA|NA|TRBV12-3/TRBV12-4
CASSPGRQGTYEQYF
TGTGCCAGCAGTCCAGGTCGGCAGGGCACCTACGAGCAGTACTTC
>TRBJ1-2|NA|NA|TRBV14
CASSQLGINYGYTF
TGTGCCAGCAGCCAACTTGGGATTAACTATGGCTACACCTTC
>TRBJ2-1|few|NA|TRBV9
CASSALSSNEQFF
TGTGCCAGCAGCGCGCTTTCTAGCAATGAGCAGTTCTTC
>TRBJ2-6|NA|TRBD1|TRBV10-3
CAISAGQGPGANVLTF
TGTGCCATCAGTGCGGGACAGGGACCTGGGGCCAACGTCCTGACTTTC
>TRBJ1-2|NA|TRBD1|TRBV2
CASVRDRGQGYTF
TGTGCCAGCGTCCGGGACAGGGGGCAAGGCTACACCTTC
>TRBJ1-2|few|TRBD1|TRBV20-1
CSAPPRDRGGYTF
TGCAGTGCTCCTCCCCGGGACAGGGGAGGCTACACCTTC
>TRBJ2-1|NA|TRBD1|TRBV12-3/TRBV12-4
CASSPNHRGNEQFF
TGTGCCAGCAGCCCCAACCACAGGGGGAATGAGCAGTTCTTC
>TRBJ2-7|few|NA|TRBV4-1
CASSQAPNLVGEQYF
TGCGCCAGCAGCCAAGCGCCCAACCTGGTAGGCGAGCAGTACTTC
>TRBJ1-4|few|NA|TRBV5-1
CASKGTTNEKLFF
TGCGCCAGCAAGGGGACAACTAATGAAAAACTGTTTTTT
>TRBJ2-7|NA|NA|TRBV11-2
CASSLVGQISYEQYF
TGTGCCAGCAGCTTAGTAGGCCAGATCTCCTACGAGCAGTACTTC
>TRBJ2-7|NA|TRBD2|TRBV5-1
CATPRAGARYEQYF
TGCGCCACTCCTAGAGCGGGAGCGCGGTACGAGCAGTACTTC
>TRBJ2-1|NA|NA|TRBV20-1
CSATINEQFF
TGCAGTGCTACGATCAATGAGCAGTTCTTC
>TRBJ1-5|NA|TRBD1|TRBV4-3
CASRGDRNSNQPQHF
TGCGCCAGCAGGGGGGACAGAAATAGCAATCAGCCCCAGCATTTT
>TRBJ1-6|NA|NA|TRBV28
CASSLWNREKPLHF
TGTGCCAGCAGTTTATGGAACCGGGAGAAACCCCTCCACTTT